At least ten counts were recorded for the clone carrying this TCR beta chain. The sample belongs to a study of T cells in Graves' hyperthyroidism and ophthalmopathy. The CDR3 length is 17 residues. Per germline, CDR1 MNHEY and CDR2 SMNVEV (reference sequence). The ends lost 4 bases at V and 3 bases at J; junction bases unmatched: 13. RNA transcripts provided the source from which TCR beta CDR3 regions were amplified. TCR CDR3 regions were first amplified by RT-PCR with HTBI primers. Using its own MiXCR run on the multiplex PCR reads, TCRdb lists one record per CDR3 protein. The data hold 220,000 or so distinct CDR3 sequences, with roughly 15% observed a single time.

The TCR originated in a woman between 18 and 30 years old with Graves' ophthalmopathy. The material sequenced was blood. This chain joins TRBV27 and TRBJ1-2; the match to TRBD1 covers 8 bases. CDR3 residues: CASSSNPWTGLHYGYTF. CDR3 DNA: TGTGCCAGCAGTTCAAACCCCTGGACAGGGCTCCACTATGGCTACACCTTC.